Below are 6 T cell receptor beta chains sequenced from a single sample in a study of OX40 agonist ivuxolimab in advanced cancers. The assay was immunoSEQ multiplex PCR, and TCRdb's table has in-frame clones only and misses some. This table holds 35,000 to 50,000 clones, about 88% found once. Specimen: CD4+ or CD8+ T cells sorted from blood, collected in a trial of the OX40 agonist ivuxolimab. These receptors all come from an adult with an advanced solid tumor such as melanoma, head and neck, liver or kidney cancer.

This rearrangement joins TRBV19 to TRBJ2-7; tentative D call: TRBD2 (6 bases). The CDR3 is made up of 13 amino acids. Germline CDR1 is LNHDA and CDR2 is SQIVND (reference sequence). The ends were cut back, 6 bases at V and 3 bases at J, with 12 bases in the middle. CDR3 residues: CASRAGKGYEQYF. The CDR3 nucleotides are TGTGCCAGTAGGGCGGGGAAAGGCTACGAGCAGTACTTC.

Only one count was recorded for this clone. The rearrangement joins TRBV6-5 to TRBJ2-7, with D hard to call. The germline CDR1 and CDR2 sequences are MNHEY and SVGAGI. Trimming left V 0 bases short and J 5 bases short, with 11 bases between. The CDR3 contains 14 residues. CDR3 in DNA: TGTGCCAGCAGTTACTCGAATTCTTTTGACGAGCAGTACTTC. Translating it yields CASSYSNSFDEQYF.

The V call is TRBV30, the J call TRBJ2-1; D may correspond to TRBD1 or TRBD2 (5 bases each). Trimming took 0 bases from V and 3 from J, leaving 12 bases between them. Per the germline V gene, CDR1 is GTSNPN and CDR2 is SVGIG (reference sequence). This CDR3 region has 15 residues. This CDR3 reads CAWSVFGDRYNEQFF. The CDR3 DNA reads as TGTGCCTGGAGTGTATTCGGGGACCGCTACAATGAGCAGTTCTTC. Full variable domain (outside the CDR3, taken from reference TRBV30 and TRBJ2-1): SQTIHQWPATLVQPVGSPLSLECTVEGTSNPNLYWYRQAAGRGLQLLFYSVGIGQISSEVPQNLSASRPQDRQFILSSKKLLLSDSGFYLCAWSVFGDRYNEQFFGPGTRLTVL.

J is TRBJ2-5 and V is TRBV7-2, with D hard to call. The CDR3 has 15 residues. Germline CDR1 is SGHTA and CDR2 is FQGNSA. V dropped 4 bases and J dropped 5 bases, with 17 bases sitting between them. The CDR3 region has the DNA TGTGCCAGCAGCTCGAAGACCGGGCCCTGGGAGACCCAGTACTTC. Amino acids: CASSSKTGPWETQYF.

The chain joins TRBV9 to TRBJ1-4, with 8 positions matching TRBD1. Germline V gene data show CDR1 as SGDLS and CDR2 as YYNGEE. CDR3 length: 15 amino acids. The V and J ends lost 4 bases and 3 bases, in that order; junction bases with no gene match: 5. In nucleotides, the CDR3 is TGTGCCAGCAGCCCCCGGACAGGGTCTAATGAAAAACTGTTTTTT. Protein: CASSPRTGSNEKLFF.

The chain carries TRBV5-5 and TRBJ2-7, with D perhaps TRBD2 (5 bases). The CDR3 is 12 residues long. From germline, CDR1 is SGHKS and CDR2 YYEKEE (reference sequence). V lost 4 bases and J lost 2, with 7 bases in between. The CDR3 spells CASSRGAYEQYF. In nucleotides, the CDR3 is TGTGCCAGCAGCCGGGGAGCCTACGAGCAGTACTTC.